One sample yielded the 8 T cell receptor beta chains listed below, sequenced in a study of blood T cell repertoires in COVID-19. TCRdb keeps only in-frame clones here, not all; method: immunoSEQ multiplex PCR. The sample records about 370,000 clones, around 90% being singletons. Material: peripheral blood. Receptors were obtained from a woman aged 25 to 39 with COVID-19, enrolled during active disease.

The chain combines TRBV6-2 or TRBV6-3 with TRBJ2-1; weak D call: TRBD2 (5 bases). The CDR3 length is 15 residues. The ends were cut back, 1 base at V and 4 bases at J, with 11 bases in the middle. Germline assignment: CDR1 MNHEY and CDR2 SVGEGT. CDR3 bases: TGTGCCAGCAGTTACTTGGCGGGTTTATACAATGAGCAGTTCTTC. Translated: CASSYLAGLYNEQFF.

The V call is TRBV5-4, the J call TRBJ2-3, with TRBD1 matching 8 bases. From germline, CDR1 is SGHNT and CDR2 YYREEE (reference sequence). The trim removed 4 bases at V and 2 bases at J, leaving 9 bases unmatched. The CDR3 covers 16 residues. DNA for the CDR3: TGTGCCAGCAGCCCCCCCTGGACAGGGTCCACAGATACGCAGTATTTT. Translation: CASSPPWTGSTDTQYF.

This sequence joins TRBV29-1 and TRBJ1-1; possibly TRBD1 for D (6 bases). The germline V gene has CDR1 SQVTM and CDR2 ANQGSEA. V was pared by 2 bases and J by 0 bases, with 22 bases between. The CDR3 spans 18 residues. CDR3 nucleotide sequence: TGCAGCGTTGAAAGGACCCGAAGGTCACAGGGAATGAACACTGAAGCTTTCTTT. Its protein product is CSVERTRRSQGMNTEAFF.

The chain carries TRBV29-1 and TRBJ2-3; 8 nucleotides align to TRBD1. The CDR3 has 14 residues. Germline V CDR1 and CDR2: SQVTM, ANQGSEA. The V and J ends lost 6 bases and 4 bases, in that order; junction bases with no gene match: 9. CDR3 DNA sequence: TGCAGCGTCGGCTCAGGGGGCCCCGCAGATACGCAGTATTTT. Protein sequence: CSVGSGGPADTQYF.

The V gene is TRBV7-9, the J gene TRBJ1-1; D is ambiguous. The CDR3 is made up of 15 amino acids. Germline CDR1 is SEHNR and CDR2 is FQNEAQ (reference sequence). Trimming took 0 bases from V and 5 from J, leaving 13 bases between them. The CDR3: CASSLARFGLTEAFF. The CDR3 DNA follows: TGTGCCAGCAGCTTAGCGCGGTTTGGTCTTACTGAAGCTTTCTTT.

The chain has TRBV18 and TRBJ2-5; TRBD2 might be the D (5 bases). The length of the CDR3 is 16 residues. CDR1 is KGHSH, CDR2 LQKENI, per germline. V was cut by 3 bases and J by 2 bases, with 16 bases left in between. The CDR3 is CASSPLATRLQETQYF. CDR3 in DNA: TGTGCCAGCTCACCCCTAGCCACTAGGTTACAAGAGACCCAGTACTTC.

The V and J genes are TRBV6-2 or TRBV6-3 and TRBJ2-1, with 7 bases fitting TRBD2. Germline CDR1 is MNHEY and CDR2 is SVGEGT. The CDR3 sequence is 16 residues long. The junction had 7 bases not matched to a gene; V was cut back by 0 bases and J by 5 bases. CDR3 residues: CASSYSRTRFNNEQFF. CDR3 nucleotides: TGTGCCAGCAGTTACTCGAGGACTAGATTTAACAATGAGCAGTTCTTC.

This chain connects TRBV5-4 to TRBJ2-1; tentatively, D is TRBD1 (5 bases). V was clipped by 0 bases and J by 4 bases, with 5 bases between them. CDR3 length: 13 residues. Germline CDR1 reads SGHNT; CDR2 reads YYREEE (reference sequence). CDR3 protein: CASSLDRYNEQFF. For the CDR3, the DNA is TGTGCCAGCAGCTTGGACAGGTACAATGAGCAGTTCTTC.